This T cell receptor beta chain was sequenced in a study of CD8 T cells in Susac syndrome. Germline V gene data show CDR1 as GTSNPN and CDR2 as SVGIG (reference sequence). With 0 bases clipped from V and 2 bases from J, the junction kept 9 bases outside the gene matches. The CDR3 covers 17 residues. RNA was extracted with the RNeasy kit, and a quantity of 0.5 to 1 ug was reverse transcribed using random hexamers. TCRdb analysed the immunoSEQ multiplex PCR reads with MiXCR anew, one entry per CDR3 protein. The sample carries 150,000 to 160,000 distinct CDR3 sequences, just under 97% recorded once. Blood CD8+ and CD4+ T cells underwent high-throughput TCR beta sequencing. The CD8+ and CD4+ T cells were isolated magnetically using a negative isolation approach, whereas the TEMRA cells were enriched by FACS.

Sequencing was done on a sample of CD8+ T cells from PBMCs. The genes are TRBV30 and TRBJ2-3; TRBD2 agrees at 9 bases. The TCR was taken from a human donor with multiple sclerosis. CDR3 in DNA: TGTGCCTGGAGTGTACTGGAGCGGGGGGTCCCCACAGATACGCAGTATTTT. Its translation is CAWSVLERGVPTDTQYF.